The present T cell receptor beta chain was sequenced within a study of T cell responses to AZD1222 COVID-19 vaccine. Assay: immunoSEQ multiplex PCR; the TCRdb copy retains only in-frame clones and omits some. Among more than 95,000 clones listed, approximately 90% were seen once. Trimming took off 7 bases at V and 0 bases at J, with 9 bases between the two ends. Germline CDR1 and CDR2: SQVTM and ANQGSEA. The CDR3 runs to 13 residues. The chain is built from TRBV29-1 and TRBJ1-4, with D hard to call. The clonotype comes from an adult in good health. The sample was peripheral blood, taken on day 0 of AZD1222 vaccination. This CDR3 is CSAALPTNEKLFF. DNA for the CDR3: TGCAGCGCCGCCTTACCAACTAATGAAAAACTGTTTTTT.